One and the same sample provided the 7 T cell receptor beta chains below, sequenced in a study of T cells in Graves' hyperthyroidism and ophthalmopathy. Amplified TCR beta CDR3 regions came from RNA transcripts. TCR CDR3 underwent first-round RT-PCR with the HTBI primer set. TCRdb fed the multiplex PCR reads into MiXCR, producing one record per CDR3 protein. The table includes some 360,000 distinct CDR3 sequences, 15% to 20% detected once. The sequenced material came from blood. The receptors here all came from a woman aged 35 to 49 with Graves' ophthalmopathy.

This clonotype was recorded at least ten times. This chain uses TRBV30 with TRBJ2-7; D may be TRBD1 (5 bases). V lost 7 bases, J lost 2 bases, and 18 bases lay in between. This CDR3 contains 14 residues. Germline CDR1 reads GTSNPN; CDR2 reads SVGIG (reference sequence). The CDR3 spells CASRKGYPTYEQYF. CDR3 DNA: TGTGCCTCACGCAAGGGGTACCCCACCTACGAGCAGTACTTC.

This clonotype was seen more than once but under ten times. The chain links TRBV15 to TRBJ1-2; 7 bases are shared with TRBD1. Germline V gene lookup returns CDR1 LNHNV and CDR2 YYDKDF (reference sequence). There are 13 residues in the CDR3. The trim removed 3 bases at V and 2 bases at J, leaving 0 bases unmatched. This chain's CDR3 is CATSRTGNYGYTF. For the CDR3, the DNA is TGTGCCACCAGCAGGACAGGGAACTATGGCTACACCTTC. The variable domain in full, completed from reference TRBV15 and TRBJ1-2, reads DAMVIQNPRYQVTQFGKPVTLSCSQTLNHNVMYWYQQKSSQAPKLLFHYYDKDFNNEADTPDNFQSRRPNTSFCFLDIRSPGLGDTAMYLCATSRTGNYGYTFGSGTRLTVV.

This clonotype was detected a few times. A much larger clone is a single base away; this may be a read error. V usage is TRBV5-1 and J usage is TRBJ2-2; D possibly corresponds to TRBD2 (6 bases). This CDR3 has 17 amino acids. Trimming removed 0 bases from V and 3 bases from J, with 15 bases in between. Germline values: CDR1 SGHRS, CDR2 YFSETQ. The CDR3 spells CASSLAGVSTDTGELFF. CDR3 bases: TGCGCCAGCAGCTTGGCGGGGGTTAGCACTGACACCGGGGAGCTGTTTTTT.

The table lists this clonotype with many counts. The CDR3 DNA reads TGTGCCAGCCCTGGGGGGTATGGCCATGGCTACACCTTC. The encoded protein is CASPGGYGHGYTF. V is TRBV2 and J is TRBJ1-2; D may be TRBD1 (5 bases). V lost 8 bases and J lost 6, with 16 bases in between. The CDR3 has 13 residues. Germline V gene data show CDR1 as SNHLY and CDR2 as FYNNEI.

The chain joins TRBV5-1 to TRBJ2-5; 9 bases are shared with TRBD1. This CDR3 has 15 residues. Germline CDR1 SGHRS, CDR2 YFSETQ. V lost 4 bases to trimming and J lost 5 bases; unmatched junction nucleotides: 9. The CDR3 DNA is TGCGCCAGCAGCAGCTCCGGGACAGGGCCCGAGACCCAGTACTTC. It is translated as CASSSSGTGPETQYF. The full variable domain, with the rest looked up from reference TRBV5-1 and TRBJ2-5, is KAGVTQTPRYLIKTRGQQVTLSCSPISGHRSVSWYQQTPGQGLQFLFEYFSETQRNKGNFPGRFSGRQFSNSRSEMNVSTLELGDSALYLCASSSSGTGPETQYFGPGTRLLVL.

This clonotype was counted at least ten times. V usage is TRBV27 and J usage is TRBJ1-6, with 7 bases that match TRBD1. CDR3 length: 16 residues. CDR1 and CDR2 (germline): MNHEY, SMNVEV (reference sequence). With V trimmed by 2 bases and J by 7 bases, 8 bases remained unmatched. The CDR3 spells CASSLTPGTVNSPLHF. The CDR3 DNA follows: TGTGCCAGCAGTTTAACGCCCGGGACAGTGAATTCACCCCTCCACTTT.

With respect to this clonotype: Since a much larger clone is just one base distant, this may be a read error. V and J are TRBV29-1 and TRBJ1-1, with D maybe TRBD1 (5 bases). The CDR3 has 14 amino acids. Germline CDR1 reads SQVTM; CDR2 reads ANQGSEA. V lost 1 base and J 7 bases, leaving 16 bases between the germline ends. The DNA for the CDR3 is TGCAGCGTTGAAGGGTCCAGGGTGGGACGTGAAGCTTTCTTT. Residues: CSVEGSRVGREAFF.